This T cell receptor beta chain originates from a study of identical twins. Study-wide results and caveats: The study based its conclusions on cross-sectional statistical analysis and did not follow the same donors. Analyses of zero insertions could, in part, be confounded by invariant MAIT and iNKT cells. Recombination models fit unrelated individuals' TCR alpha sharing but underestimated twins'.

This clonotype has a handful of counts. What it binds is not known. TCRdb re-called the 5' RACE reads through MiXCR, storing one row per CDR3 protein. The sample lists about 530,000 distinct CDR3 sequences; around 15% were seen once. This CDR3 is built from 15 residues. J gave up 5 bases and V 2 bases, and 7 bases lay outside the gene matches. The germline V gene has CDR1 DFQATT and CDR2 SNEGSKA (reference sequence). A further study also used this sample, focusing on yellow fever vaccine responses in identical twins.

Sample: CD4+ T cells sorted from blood. J is TRBJ2-2 and V is TRBV20-1; the match to TRBD2 covers 8 bases. The source of this sequence is a woman aged 18-29 years in good health. The CDR3 protein is CSARSVGGETGELFF. The CDR3 DNA reads as TGCAGTGCTAGATCGGTCGGGGGGGAGACCGGGGAGCTGTTTTTT.